One sample yielded the 7 T cell receptor beta chains listed below, sequenced in a study of blood T cell repertoires in COVID-19. Libraries were prepared by immunoSEQ multiplex PCR; TCRdb keeps only in-frame clonotypes and omits some of them. The table lists some 140,000 clones, 70% to 85% of them singletons, with approximately 11% in the top ten. Sample: peripheral blood. All receptors derive from a man aged 55 to 70 who had recovered from COVID-19.

The V and J genes are TRBV30 and TRBJ1-5; 7 positions agree with TRBD1. Germline values: CDR1 GTSNPN, CDR2 SVGIG (reference sequence). The CDR3 length is 14 residues. J was trimmed by 3 bases and V by 2 bases; bases with no gene match: 4. The CDR3 sequence is CAWSRGLDNQPQHF. DNA for the CDR3: TGTGCCTGGAGTAGGGGGCTCGACAATCAGCCCCAGCATTTT.

Within the sample, this clone is medium-sized. This rearrangement joins TRBV7-9 to TRBJ1-1; no firm D call. This CDR3 has 13 amino acids. Trimming took off 1 base at V and 7 bases at J, with 10 bases between the two ends. Germline V gives CDR1 SEHNR, CDR2 FQNEAQ (reference sequence). CDR3 sequence: CASSLEAGIEAFF. CDR3 coding DNA: TGTGCCAGCAGCTTAGAAGCTGGTATTGAAGCTTTCTTT.

This clone was picked up one time. This chain uses TRBV3-1 (or the pseudogene TRBV3-2) with TRBJ2-1; 8 bases line up with TRBD2. V lost 4 bases to trimming and J lost 4 bases; unmatched junction nucleotides: 6. Germline V CDR1 and CDR2: LGHDT, YNNKEL (reference sequence). The CDR3 is 15 amino acids. The CDR3 DNA follows: TGTGCCAGCAGCCCGATAGCGGGGACGTACAATGAGCAGTTCTTC. As protein: CASSPIAGTYNEQFF.

This chain connects TRBV30 to TRBJ2-7; TRBD1 matches 7 bases. The CDR3 length is 13 residues. V was pared by 5 bases and J by 3 bases, with 7 bases of the junction left unmatched. Germline V gene data show CDR1 as GTSNPN and CDR2 as SVGIG (reference sequence). The CDR3 DNA is TGTGCCTGGGAAATGACAGGGAACTACGAGCAGTACTTC. It yields the protein CAWEMTGNYEQYF.

This chain connects TRBV7-9 to TRBJ1-1; D may be TRBD1 (5 bases). With 5 bases removed from V and 6 bases from J, the gap between germline ends came to 16 bases. Germline V gives CDR1 SEHNR, CDR2 FQNEAQ (reference sequence). This CDR3 region has 14 residues. Here the CDR3 DNA reads TGTGCCAGCAGCGACACTACAGTACAGGCTGAAGCTTTCTTT. Translation: CASSDTTVQAEAFF.

The rearrangement uses TRBV7-2 and TRBJ2-2; D gene unclear. CDR1 and CDR2 from the germline V gene are SGHTA and FQGNSA. Trimming cost V 6 bases and J 0 bases, with 8 bases left between them. CDR3 length: 14 residues. The CDR3 sequence is CASRGETNTGELFF. The CDR3 DNA is TGTGCCAGCAGGGGCGAGACGAACACCGGGGAGCTGTTTTTT. Full variable domain (rest looked up from reference TRBV7-2 and TRBJ2-2): GAGVSQSPSNKVTEKGKDVELRCDPISGHTALYWYRQSLGQGLEFLIYFQGNSAPDKSGLPSDRFSAERTGGSVSTLTIQRTQQEDSAVYLCASRGETNTGELFFGEGSRLTVL.

The chain employs TRBV28 and TRBJ2-5; 7 nucleotides align to TRBD2. In germline, CDR1 is MDHEN, CDR2 SYDVKM. This CDR3 has 14 residues. V shed 7 bases and J 5 bases; nucleotides not matched to a gene: 10. CDR3 coding DNA: TGTGCCAGCACTGTGGGAGGGGTGAGGGAGACCCAGTACTTC. This encodes CASTVGGVRETQYF. The full variable domain, its missing parts supplied by reference TRBV28 and TRBJ2-5, is DVKVTQSSRYLVKRTGEKVFLECVQDMDHENMFWYRQDPGLGLRLIYFSYDVKMKEKGDIPEGYSVSREKKERFSLILESASTNQTSMYLCASTVGGVRETQYFGPGTRLLVL.